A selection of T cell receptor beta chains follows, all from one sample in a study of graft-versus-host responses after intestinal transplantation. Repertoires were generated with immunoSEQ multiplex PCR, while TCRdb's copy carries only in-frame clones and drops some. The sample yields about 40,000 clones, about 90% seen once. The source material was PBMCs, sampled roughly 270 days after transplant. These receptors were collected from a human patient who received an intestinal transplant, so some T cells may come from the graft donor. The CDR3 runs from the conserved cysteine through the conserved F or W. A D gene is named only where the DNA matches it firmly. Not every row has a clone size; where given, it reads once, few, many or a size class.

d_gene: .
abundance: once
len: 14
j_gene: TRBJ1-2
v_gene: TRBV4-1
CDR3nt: TGCGCCAGCAGCCATACGAGGGGGAGTGAGGGCTACACCTTC
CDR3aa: CASSHTRGSEGYTF

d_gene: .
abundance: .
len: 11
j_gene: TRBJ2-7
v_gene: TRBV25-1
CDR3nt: TGTGCCACCGCGGGGCTATACGAGCAGTACTTC
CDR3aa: CATAGLYEQYF

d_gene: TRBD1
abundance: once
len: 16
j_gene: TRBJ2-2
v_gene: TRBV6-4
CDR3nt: TGTGCCAGCATTGGTGACCGGGACAGCCCCACCGGGGAGCTGTTTTTT
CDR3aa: CASIGDRDSPTGELFF

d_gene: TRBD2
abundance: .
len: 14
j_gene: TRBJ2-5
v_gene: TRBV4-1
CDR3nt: TGCGCCAGCAGCCGAACGGGGGGGCGAGAGACCCAGTACTTC
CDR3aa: CASSRTGGRETQYF

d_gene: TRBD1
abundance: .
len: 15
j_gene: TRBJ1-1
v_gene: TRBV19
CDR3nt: TGTGCCAGTATTCGTAACAGGGGGGTGAACACTGAAGCTTTCTTT
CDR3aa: CASIRNRGVNTEAFF

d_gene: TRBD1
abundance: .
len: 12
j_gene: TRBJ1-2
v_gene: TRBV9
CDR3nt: TGTGCCAGCACAGGGGGCGCCTATGGCTACACCTTC
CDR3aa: CASTGGAYGYTF

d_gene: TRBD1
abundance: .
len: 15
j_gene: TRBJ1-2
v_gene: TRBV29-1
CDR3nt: TGCAGCGACGCAGGGACAGGGGGCCCAAACTATGGCTACACCTTC
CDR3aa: CSDAGTGGPNYGYTF

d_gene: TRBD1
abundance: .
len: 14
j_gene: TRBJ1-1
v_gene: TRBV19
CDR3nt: TGTGCCAGTAGTATTACAGGGGCTCGCACTGAAGCTTTCTTT
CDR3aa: CASSITGARTEAFF

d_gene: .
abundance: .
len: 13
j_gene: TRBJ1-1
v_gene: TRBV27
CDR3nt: TGTGCCAGCAGCGGCGATCGGAACACTGAAGCTTTCTTT
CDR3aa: CASSGDRNTEAFF

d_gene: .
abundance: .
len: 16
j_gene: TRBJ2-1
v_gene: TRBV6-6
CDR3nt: TGTGCCAGCAGTTACTCGGCAGGGCGGACGAACAATGAGCAGTTCTTC
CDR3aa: CASSYSAGRTNNEQFF

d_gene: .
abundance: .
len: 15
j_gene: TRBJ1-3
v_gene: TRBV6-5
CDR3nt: TGTGCCAGCAAAATAGACGGGTTCTCTGGAAACACCATATATTTT
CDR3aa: CASKIDGFSGNTIYF

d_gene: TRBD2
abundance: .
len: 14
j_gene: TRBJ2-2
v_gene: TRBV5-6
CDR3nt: TGTGCCAGCACCCCTGCGGGGGGCCCCGGGGAGCTGTTTTTT
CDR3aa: CASTPAGGPGELFF

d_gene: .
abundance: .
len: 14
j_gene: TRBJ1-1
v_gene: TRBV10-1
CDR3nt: TGCGCCAGCAGTGACCGGCCGGGGAACACTGAAGCTTTCTTT
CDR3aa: CASSDRPGNTEAFF

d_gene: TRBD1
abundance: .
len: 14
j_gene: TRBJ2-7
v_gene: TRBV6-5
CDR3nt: TGTGCCAGCAGCGGACAGGGGGTTTCGAACGAGCAGTACTTC
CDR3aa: CASSGQGVSNEQYF

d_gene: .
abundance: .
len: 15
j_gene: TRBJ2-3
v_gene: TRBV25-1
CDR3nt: TGTGCCAGCAGTGAAGGACAAGGGGTCATCGATACGCAGTGTTTT
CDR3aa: CASSEGQGVIDTQCF

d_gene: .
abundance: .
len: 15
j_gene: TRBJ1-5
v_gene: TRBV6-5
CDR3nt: TGTGCCAGCATAAAGGGGGAACTGACGAGTCAGCCCCAGCATTTT
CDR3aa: CASIKGELTSQPQHF

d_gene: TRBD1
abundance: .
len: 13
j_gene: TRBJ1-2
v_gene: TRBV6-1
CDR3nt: TGTGCCAGCAAAAGGGGACAGACCTATGGCTACACCTTC
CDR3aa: CASKRGQTYGYTF

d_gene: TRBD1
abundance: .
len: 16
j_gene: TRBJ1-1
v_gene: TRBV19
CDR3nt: TGTGCCAGTAGTATAGTAGGGAGGGGGCTCGGGACTGAAGCTTTCTTT
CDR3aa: CASSIVGRGLGTEAFF

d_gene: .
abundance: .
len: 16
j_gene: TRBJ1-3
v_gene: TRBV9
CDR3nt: TGTGCCAGCAGCGTAACTGCCTCAAGCTCTGGAAACACCATATATTTT
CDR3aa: CASSVTASSSGNTIYF

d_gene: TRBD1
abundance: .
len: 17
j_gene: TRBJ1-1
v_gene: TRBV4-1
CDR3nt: TGCGCCAGCAGCCGGCACTGGGACAGGGCGGGAGACACTGAAGCTTTCTTT
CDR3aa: CASSRHWDRAGDTEAFF

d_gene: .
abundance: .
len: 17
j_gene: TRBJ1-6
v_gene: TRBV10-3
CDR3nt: TGTGCCATCAGTGAGTCGGTCCTGCGGACAGCATCATCACCCCTCCACTTT
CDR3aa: CAISESVLRTASSPLHF

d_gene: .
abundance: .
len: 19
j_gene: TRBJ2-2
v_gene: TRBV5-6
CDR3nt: TGTGCCAGCAGCTCTCCGGCTGGACAGATTGACCTGAACACCGGGGAGCTGTTTTTT
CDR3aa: CASSSPAGQIDLNTGELFF

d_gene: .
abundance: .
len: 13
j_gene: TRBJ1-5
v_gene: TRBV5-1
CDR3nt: TGCGCCAGCAGCTTGGGGGATGCTCAGCCCCAGCATTTT
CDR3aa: CASSLGDAQPQHF

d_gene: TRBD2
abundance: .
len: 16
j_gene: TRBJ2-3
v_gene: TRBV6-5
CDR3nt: TGTGCCAGCAGTTTGACTAGCTCGCGGATTTTGGATACGCAGTATTTT
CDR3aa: CASSLTSSRILDTQYF

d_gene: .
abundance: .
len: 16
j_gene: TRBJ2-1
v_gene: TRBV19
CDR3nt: TGTGCCAGTAGGGGAGGACAGACGAGCTCCTACAATGAGCAGTTCTTC
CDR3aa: CASRGGQTSSYNEQFF

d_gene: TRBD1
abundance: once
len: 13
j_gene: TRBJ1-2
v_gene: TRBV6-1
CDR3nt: TGTGCCAGCAGTGAAATTGAGGGGACAGCCTACACCTTC
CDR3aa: CASSEIEGTAYTF

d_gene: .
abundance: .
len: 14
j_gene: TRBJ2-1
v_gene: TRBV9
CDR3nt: TGTGCCAGCAGCGTAAGAGATAGGGGGAATGAGCAGTTCTTC
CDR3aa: CASSVRDRGNEQFF

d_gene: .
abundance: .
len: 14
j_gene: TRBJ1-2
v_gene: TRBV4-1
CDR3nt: TGCGCCAGCAGCCAAGATCTGGGACCCACTGGCTACACCTTC
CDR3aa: CASSQDLGPTGYTF

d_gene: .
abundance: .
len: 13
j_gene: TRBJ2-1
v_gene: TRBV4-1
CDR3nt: TGCGCCAGCAGCCGCACACACTACAATGAGCAGTTCTTC
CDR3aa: CASSRTHYNEQFF

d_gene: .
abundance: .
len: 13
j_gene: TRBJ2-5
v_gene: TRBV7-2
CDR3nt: TGTGCCAGCAGCTTACCCGAACAAGAGACCCAGTACTTC
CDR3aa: CASSLPEQETQYF

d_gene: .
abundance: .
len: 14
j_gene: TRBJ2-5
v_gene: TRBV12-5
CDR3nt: TGTGCTAGTGGCACGATGACAGTAGGAGAGACCCAGTACTTC
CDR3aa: CASGTMTVGETQYF

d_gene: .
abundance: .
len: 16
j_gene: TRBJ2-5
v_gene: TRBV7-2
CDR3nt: TGTGCCAGCAGCTCGGGGAACGGGGCCAGCCAAGAGACCCAGTACTTC
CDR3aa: CASSSGNGASQETQYF

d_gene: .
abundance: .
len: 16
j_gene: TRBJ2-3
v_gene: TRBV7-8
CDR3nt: TGTGCCAGCAGCTTAGGGGGGGTTTATAGCACAGATACGCAGTATTTT
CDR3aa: CASSLGGVYSTDTQYF

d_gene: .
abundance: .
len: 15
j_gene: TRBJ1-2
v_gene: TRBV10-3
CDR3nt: TGTGCCATCAGTGAGTACCAGCAAGCTAACTATGGCTACACCTTC
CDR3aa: CAISEYQQANYGYTF

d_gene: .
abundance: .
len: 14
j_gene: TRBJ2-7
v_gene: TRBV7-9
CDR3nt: TGTGCCAGCAGCACCCACAGGTCCTCCTACGAGCAGTACTTC
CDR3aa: CASSTHRSSYEQYF

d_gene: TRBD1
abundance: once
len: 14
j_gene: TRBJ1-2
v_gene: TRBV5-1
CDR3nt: TGCGCCAGCAGCCTGACAGGGTTGGACTATGGCTACACCTTC
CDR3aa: CASSLTGLDYGYTF

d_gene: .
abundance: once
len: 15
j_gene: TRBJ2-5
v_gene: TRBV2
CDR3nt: TGTGCCAGCAGTGAAGCAAAGGGTCGTGAGGAGACCCAGTACTTC
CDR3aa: CASSEAKGREETQYF

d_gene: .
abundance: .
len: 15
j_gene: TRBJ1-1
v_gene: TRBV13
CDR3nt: TGTGCCAGCAGCCCGGCTGGACAGAAGAACACTGAAGCTTTCTTT
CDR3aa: CASSPAGQKNTEAFF

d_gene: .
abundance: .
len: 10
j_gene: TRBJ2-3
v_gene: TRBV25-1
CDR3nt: TGTGCCAGCGAGGCAGATACGCAGTATTTT
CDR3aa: CASEADTQYF

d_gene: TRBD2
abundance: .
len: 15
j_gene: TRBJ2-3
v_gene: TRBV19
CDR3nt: TGTGCCAGTAGTATGGGGCGGGGGGGCACAAATACGCAGTATTTT
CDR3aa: CASSMGRGGTNTQYF

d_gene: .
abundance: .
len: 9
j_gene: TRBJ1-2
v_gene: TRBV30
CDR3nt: TGTGCCTGGTACTATGGCTACACCTTC
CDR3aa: CAWYYGYTF

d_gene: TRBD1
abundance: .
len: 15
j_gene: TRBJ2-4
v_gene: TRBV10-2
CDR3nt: TGCGCCAGCAGTGAACCGGACAGGGCCAAAAACATTCAGTACTTC
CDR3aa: CASSEPDRAKNIQYF

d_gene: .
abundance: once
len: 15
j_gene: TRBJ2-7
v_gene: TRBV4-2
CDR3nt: TGTGCCAGCAGCCAACCCGATATGAGGGGATACGAGCAGTACTTC
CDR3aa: CASSQPDMRGYEQYF

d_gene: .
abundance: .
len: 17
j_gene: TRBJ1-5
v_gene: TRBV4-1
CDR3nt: TGCGCCAGCAGCCAGAAACAGGGTGAGGTTCCTAATCAGCCCCAGCATTTT
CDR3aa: CASSQKQGEVPNQPQHF

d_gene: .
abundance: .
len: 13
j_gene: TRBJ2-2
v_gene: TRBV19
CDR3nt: TGTGCCAGTAAGTCGGCCGGATACGGGGAGCTGTTTTTT
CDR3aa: CASKSAGYGELFF

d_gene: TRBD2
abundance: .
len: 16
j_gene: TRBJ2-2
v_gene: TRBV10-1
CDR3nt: TGCGCCAGCAGTGAGTCGCCCGGGGGGGACACCGGGGAGCTGTTTTTT
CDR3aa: CASSESPGGDTGELFF

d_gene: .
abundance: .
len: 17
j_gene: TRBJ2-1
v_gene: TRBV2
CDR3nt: TGTGCCAGCAGCAGAATTTGGGACGGCAGCTCCTACAATGAGCAGTTCTTC
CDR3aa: CASSRIWDGSSYNEQFF